These 9 T cell receptor beta chains came from one sample sequenced in a study of tumor-infiltrating lymphocytes in primary liver carcinoma (dated by TCRdb to about 2017). TCRdb names Illumina HiSeq 2500 as the instrument used. TCRbeta-specific cDNA was reverse-transcribed from 500 ng total RNA using a constant-region primer and ProtoScript II reverse transcriptase. TCRbeta libraries were built with three nested multiplex PCR rounds, a slightly modified ARM-PCR procedure. Multiplex TRBV1-TRBV30 forward primers and a Cbeta reverse primer were used in the first two PCR rounds, each of which was run for around 10 cycles. TCRdb trimmed the raw reads at Q25, called clones with MiXCR and kept productive beta chains. All rows with the same CDR3 protein become a single entry with the most common DNA and genes. The sample table holds just under 55,000 distinct CDR3 sequences, of which over 70% were seen once. The ten largest clonotypes hold 25% of the sample.

Total RNA and DNA were co-extracted without cell sorting from around 20-30 mg of bulk tissue using the AllPrep DNA/RNA mini kit. Sequencing was carried out using liver tumor tissue from sampling region 2. The cell subset or site label, read with the paper, signifies: tumor region T2, inferior pole. These receptors were obtained from a man between 40 and 49 years old with primary liver carcinoma and hepatitis B virus infection.

The rearrangement uses TRBV5-1 and TRBJ2-1; 8 bases fit TRBD2. The CDR3 has 15 amino acids. Per germline, CDR1 SGHRS and CDR2 YFSETQ. V lost 2 bases to trimming and J lost 6 bases; unmatched junction nucleotides: 7. CDR3 loop: CASSLELAGLNEQFF. CDR3 bases: TGCGCCAGCAGCTTAGAGTTAGCGGGACTCAATGAGCAGTTCTTC.

A word on this clonotype: One end of the junction does not line up with germline, which may come from a read error. V and J are TRBV6-1 and TRBJ2-7; maybe TRBD1 (5 bases). Germline V gene data show CDR1 as MNHNS and CDR2 as SASEGT. The CDR3 is made up of 18 amino acids. For the CDR3, the DNA is TGTGCCAGCAGTGCTACAGGCGACTGGCGCCTGACCTCCTATGAGCAGTACTTC. The encoded protein is CASSATGDWRLTSYEQYF.

This clonotype was counted a few times. This may come from a read error, since a much larger clone is one base off. This rearrangement joins TRBV30 to TRBJ2-7; 7 bases map to TRBD2. The CDR3 is made up of 12 amino acids. V trimming: 3 bases; J trimming: 5 bases; junction bases outside the gene matches: 4. Germline CDR1 GTSNPN, CDR2 SVGIG (reference sequence). The CDR3 DNA reads as TGTGCCTGGAGCGGACTAGTGGACGAGCAGTACTTC. This codes for CAWSGLVDEQYF.

To note about this clonotype: The junction does not match germline at one end; this may be a read error. The J gene is TRBJ2-1, the V gene TRBV10-3; a weak D match, TRBD2 (6 bases). This CDR3 spans 11 amino acids. From germline, CDR1 is ENHRY and CDR2 SYGVKD. CDR3 residues: CAVSGGSRQFF. In DNA, the CDR3 is TGTGCCGTCAGTGGAGGGTCTCGGCAGTTCTTC.

This clonotype has a count of ten or more. The chain carries TRBV7-9 and TRBJ2-1; the D is unclear. With 1 base removed from V and 9 bases from J, the gap between germline ends came to 10 bases. Germline CDR1 and CDR2: SEHNR and FQNEAQ (reference sequence). The CDR3 has 13 residues. CDR3 in DNA: TGTGCCAGCAGCTTAGTAGAGACGGCTGAGCAGTTCTTC. Amino acid sequence: CASSLVETAEQFF.

The chain recombines TRBV29-1 with TRBJ2-7, with D hard to call. The V and J ends lost 0 bases and 8 bases respectively, with 23 bases between them. The CDR3 has 16 amino acids. Germline V gene lookup returns CDR1 SQVTM and CDR2 ANQGSEA. CDR3 region: CSVEDQEATPSYKQYF. The CDR3 bases are TGCAGCGTTGAAGATCAAGAGGCCACCCCTTCCTATAAGCAGTACTTC.

This rearrangement joins TRBV27 to TRBJ2-5; D might be TRBD2 (6 bases). This CDR3 has 14 residues. Germline V gene sequence: CDR1 MNHEY, CDR2 SMNVEV (reference sequence). Trimming removed 3 bases at V and 2 bases at J, with 10 bases between. The CDR3 DNA reads as TGTGCCAGCAGTTTCCAAGGACTACAAGAGACCCAGTACTTC. This gives the protein CASSFQGLQETQYF.

Note on this clonotype: The junction departs from germline at one end; a sequencing error may be responsible. This chain connects TRBV10-3 to TRBJ2-2; either TRBD1 or TRBD2 may supply D (5 bases each). Germline-derived CDR1 and CDR2 are ENHRY and SYGVKD. The CDR3 runs to 15 residues. Here the CDR3 reads CDISESRQNTGELFF. The DNA of the CDR3 is TGTGACATCAGTGAGTCGAGACAGAACACCGGGGAGCTCTTTTTT.

The chain is built from TRBV12-3 or TRBV12-4 and TRBJ2-3; 9 bases are a match to TRBD2. V lost 5 bases and J lost 4; bases outside the gene matches: 19. This CDR3 comprises 19 residues. Written as DNA, the CDR3 is TGTGCCAGCAGTCAGGACGGATACTCCAGCGGGAGGTCCCCAGATACGCAGTATTTT. Translated, it gives CASSQDGYSSGRSPDTQYF.